This T cell receptor (beta chain) was captured by sequencing in a study of regulatory T cells in long-lasting Graves disease. About the research overall: The antithyroid drugs taken by newly diagnosed Graves' patients had been used for under 3 months.

TCR beta libraries were built with iRepertoire HTBI primers and Arm-PCR of CDR3 regions. TCRdb used MiXCR to reprocess the multiplex PCR reads, holding one entry per CDR3 protein. The table includes 450,000 to 650,000 distinct CDR3 sequences, roughly 15% detected once. The sample holds many counts of this clonotype. Specified time point: newly diagnosed GD, antithyroid drugs for less than 3 months. Researchers made the TCR library from RNA that was extracted from PBMCs. Trimming removed 8 bases from V and 3 bases from J, with 12 bases in between. Germline V gene lookup returns CDR1 SEHNR and CDR2 FQNEAQ (reference sequence). The CDR3 spans 13 residues. In addition, the sample was reused for a study of T cells in Graves' hyperthyroidism and ophthalmopathy.

This receptor was taken from a woman aged 35-65 years with Graves disease. The sequences come from peripheral blood mononuclear cells (PBMCs), collected at new diagnosis, from a patient treated with antithyroid drugs. The gene calls are TRBV7-9 and TRBJ2-3; either TRBD1 or TRBD2 may fit D (5 bases each). Here the CDR3 DNA reads TGTGCCAGCGCCCTATGGGGGACAGATACGCAGTATTTT. It is translated as CASALWGTDTQYF.